What follows describes a single T cell receptor beta chain. A single base separates this from a much larger clone, so it may be a read error. Blood RNA was derived from unsorted whole blood, and germline DNA was extracted too. Patients carried chronic HBV infection without prior treatment. Reverse transcription of approximately 0.55 ug total RNA with a constant-region primer produced TCR beta cDNA. Slightly modified ARM-PCR, run as three nested multiplex PCR rounds, produced the TCR beta libraries. A C-beta reverse primer and TRBV1-TRBV30 forward primers served in each of the first two PCR rounds, at 9 to 11 cycles apiece. TCRdb used MiXCR to reprocess the multiplex PCR reads, holding one entry per CDR3 protein. The table includes some 190,000 distinct CDR3 sequences, 50% to 75% detected once. The data derive from a study of tumor-infiltrating lymphocytes in primary liver carcinoma. Deletions cut 5 bases from V and 6 bases from J, with 20 bases between. The germline gives CDR1 SGHAT, CDR2 FQNNGV. There are 15 residues in the CDR3.

This sequence originates from a middle-aged man with primary liver carcinoma and hepatitis B virus infection. The genes are TRBV11-2 and TRBJ2-7; D is perhaps TRBD1 (6 bases). Sequenced sample: peripheral blood. CDR3 coding DNA: TGTGCCAGCAGCCCCGGGACGAGACAGGCAGTCGAGCAGTACTTC. As protein: CASSPGTRQAVEQYF.